The clone carrying this T cell receptor (beta chain) was found a few times. The record originates from a study of blood T cell repertoires in COVID-19. The protocol was immunoSEQ multiplex PCR, while the TCRdb copy is restricted to in-frame clones and leaves out a portion. The sample holds 200,000 to 250,000 clones, approximately 78% seen once. Sequenced input: peripheral blood. This sequence originates from a woman aged 65 to 85 with COVID-19, enrolled during active disease.

CDR3 sequence reads: CASTRGHNTGELFF. In DNA form, the CDR3 reads TGTGCCAGCACCAGGGGGCACAACACCGGGGAGCTGTTTTTT. This chain links TRBV27 with TRBJ2-2; 8 bases map to TRBD1. CDR3 length equals 14 residues. Germline V gene data show CDR1 as MNHEY and CDR2 as SMNVEV (reference sequence). J gave up 2 bases and V 7 bases, and 3 bases lay outside the gene matches.